This T cell receptor (beta chain) originates from a study of blood T cell repertoires in COVID-19. Germline-derived CDR1 and CDR2 are MGHRA and YSYEKL. V lost 3 bases, J lost 2 bases, and 4 bases stayed unmatched. The length of the CDR3 is 15 residues. Study processing details: Amplification from reference gene primers served as the basis for estimated nucleated cell counts. Assay used: immunoSEQ multiplex PCR; TCRdb lists only in-frame clones, some missing. The V and J calls and the clone size are those of that table, but D and trimming were determined from the DNA. The sample has around 130,000 clones, around 89% seen once.

The chain couples TRBV4-1 to TRBJ1-1; 9 nucleotides line up with TRBD1. This receptor was obtained from a man between 50 and 59 years old with active or convalescent COVID-19. The sample consisted of peripheral blood. CDR3 amino acids: CASSQGTGLNTEAFF. The CDR3 DNA is TGCGCCAGCAGCCAGGGGACAGGGTTAAACACTGAAGCTTTCTTT.